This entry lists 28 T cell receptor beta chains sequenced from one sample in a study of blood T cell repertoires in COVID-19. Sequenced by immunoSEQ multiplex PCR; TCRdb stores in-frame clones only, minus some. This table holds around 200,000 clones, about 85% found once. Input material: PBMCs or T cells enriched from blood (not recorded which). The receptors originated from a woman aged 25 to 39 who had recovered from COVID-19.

The CDR3 coding sequence is TGTGCCAGCAGCTTACAGCCCGGGGGCAATCAGCCCCAGCATTTT. Protein sequence: CASSLQPGGNQPQHF. The J gene is TRBJ1-5, the V gene TRBV5-4; the D is unclear. Germline V gene lookup returns CDR1 SGHNT and CDR2 YYREEE (reference sequence). This CDR3 is built from 15 residues. Trimming shortened V by 2 bases and J by 2 bases, and 11 bases separated the two germline ends.

The CDR3 region is CASSQRDHTQYF. The CDR3 DNA is TGTGCCAGCAGCCAGCGGGATCATACGCAGTATTTT. This rearrangement joins TRBV12-3 or TRBV12-4 to TRBJ2-3, with 7 bases aligning to TRBD2. This CDR3 has 12 amino acids. With V trimmed by 6 bases and J by 7 bases, 4 bases remained unmatched.

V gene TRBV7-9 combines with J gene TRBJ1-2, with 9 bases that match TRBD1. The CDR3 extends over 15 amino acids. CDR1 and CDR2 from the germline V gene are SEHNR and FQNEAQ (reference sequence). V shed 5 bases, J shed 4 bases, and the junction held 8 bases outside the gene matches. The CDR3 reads CASSPQGAEFYGYTF. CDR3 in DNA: TGTGCCAGCAGCCCACAGGGGGCGGAATTCTATGGCTACACCTTC.

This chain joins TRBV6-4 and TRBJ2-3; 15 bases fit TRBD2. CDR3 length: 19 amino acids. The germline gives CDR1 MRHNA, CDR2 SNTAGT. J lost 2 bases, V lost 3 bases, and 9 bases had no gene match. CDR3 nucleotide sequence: TGTGCCAGCAGTGATTTACCCGGGACTAGCGGGGGGTACACAGATACGCAGTATTTT. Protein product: CASSDLPGTSGGYTDTQYF.

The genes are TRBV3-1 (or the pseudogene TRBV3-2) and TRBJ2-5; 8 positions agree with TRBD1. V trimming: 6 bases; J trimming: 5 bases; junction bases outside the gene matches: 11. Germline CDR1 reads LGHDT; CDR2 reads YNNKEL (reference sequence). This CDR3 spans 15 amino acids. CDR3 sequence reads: CASRHRTGLRETQYF. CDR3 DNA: TGTGCCAGCAGACACCGGACAGGGTTGAGGGAGACCCAGTACTTC.

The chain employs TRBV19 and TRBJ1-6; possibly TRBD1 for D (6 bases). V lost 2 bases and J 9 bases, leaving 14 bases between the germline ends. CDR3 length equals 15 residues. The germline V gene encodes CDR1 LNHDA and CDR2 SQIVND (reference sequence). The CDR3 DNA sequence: TGTGCCAGTAGTATAACACCCAGGGGAAGTTCACCCCTCCACTTT. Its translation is CASSITPRGSSPLHF.

The CDR3 region has the DNA TGCGCCAGCAGCTCCGGACAGGGTAGCTATGGCTACACCTTC. Translation gives CASSSGQGSYGYTF. The V gene is TRBV5-1, the J gene TRBJ1-2, with TRBD1 identical over 8 bases. The CDR3 totals 14 residues. Germline V gene lookup returns CDR1 SGHRS and CDR2 YFSETQ. J lost 4 bases, V lost 3 bases, and 5 bases had no gene match. The complete variable domain, with remaining parts taken from reference TRBV5-1 and TRBJ1-2, reads KAGVTQTPRYLIKTRGQQVTLSCSPISGHRSVSWYQQTPGQGLQFLFEYFSETQRNKGNFPGRFSGRQFSNSRSEMNVSTLELGDSALYLCASSSGQGSYGYTFGSGTRLTVV.

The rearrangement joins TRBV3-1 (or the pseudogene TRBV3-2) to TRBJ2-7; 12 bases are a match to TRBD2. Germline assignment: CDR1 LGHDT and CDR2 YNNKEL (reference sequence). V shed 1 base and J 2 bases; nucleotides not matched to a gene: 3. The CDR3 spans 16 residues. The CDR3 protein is CASSQGLAGAPYEQYF. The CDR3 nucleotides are TGTGCCAGCAGCCAAGGACTAGCGGGGGCCCCCTACGAGCAGTACTTC.

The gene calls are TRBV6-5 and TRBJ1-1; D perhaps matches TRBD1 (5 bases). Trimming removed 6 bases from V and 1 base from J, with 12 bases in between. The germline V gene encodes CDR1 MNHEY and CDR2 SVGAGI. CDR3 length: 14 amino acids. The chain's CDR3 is CASSATDPNTEAFF. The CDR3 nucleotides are TGTGCCAGCAGCGCGACAGACCCGAACACTGAAGCTTTCTTT.

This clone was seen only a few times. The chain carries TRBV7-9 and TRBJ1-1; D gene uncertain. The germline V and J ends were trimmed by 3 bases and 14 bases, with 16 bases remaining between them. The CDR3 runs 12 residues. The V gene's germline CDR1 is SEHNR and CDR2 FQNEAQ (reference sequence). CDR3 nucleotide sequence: TGTGCCAGCAGCTTGGAAGGCACGCAGGTATTCTTT. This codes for CASSLEGTQVFF.

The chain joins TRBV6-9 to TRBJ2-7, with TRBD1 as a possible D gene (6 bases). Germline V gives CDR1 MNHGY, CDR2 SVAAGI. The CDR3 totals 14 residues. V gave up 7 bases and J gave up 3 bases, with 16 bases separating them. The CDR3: CASTPGHLHYEQYF. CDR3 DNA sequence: TGTGCCAGCACTCCGGGACACCTACACTACGAGCAGTACTTC.

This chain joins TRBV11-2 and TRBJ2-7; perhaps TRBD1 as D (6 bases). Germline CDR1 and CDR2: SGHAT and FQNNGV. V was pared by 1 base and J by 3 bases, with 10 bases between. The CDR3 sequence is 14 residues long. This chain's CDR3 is CASSLAQGYYEQYF. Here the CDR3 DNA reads TGTGCCAGCAGCTTAGCACAGGGTTACTACGAGCAGTACTTC. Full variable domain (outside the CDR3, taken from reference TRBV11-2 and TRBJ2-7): EAGVAQSPRYKIIEKRQSVAFWCNPISGHATLYWYQQILGQGPKLLIQFQNNGVVDDSQLPKDRFSAERLKGVDSTLKIQPAKLEDSAVYLCASSLAQGYYEQYFGPGTRLTVT.

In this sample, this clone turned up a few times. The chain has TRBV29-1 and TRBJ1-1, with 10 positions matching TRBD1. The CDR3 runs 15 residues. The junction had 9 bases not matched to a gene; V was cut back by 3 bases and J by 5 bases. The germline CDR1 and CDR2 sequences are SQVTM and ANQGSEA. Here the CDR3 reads CSVDARQGAKTEAFF. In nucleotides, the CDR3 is TGCAGCGTTGATGCTCGACAGGGGGCGAAGACTGAAGCTTTCTTT. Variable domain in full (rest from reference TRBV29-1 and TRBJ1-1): SAVISQKPSRDICQRGTSLTIQCQVDSQVTMMFWYRQQPGQSLTLIATANQGSEATYESGFVIDKFPISRPNLTFSTLTVSNMSPEDSSIYLCSVDARQGAKTEAFFGQGTRLTVV.

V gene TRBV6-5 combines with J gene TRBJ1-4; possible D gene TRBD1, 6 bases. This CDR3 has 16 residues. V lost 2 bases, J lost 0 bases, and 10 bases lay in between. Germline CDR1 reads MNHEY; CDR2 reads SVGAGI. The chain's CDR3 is CASSYLGQTTNEKLFF. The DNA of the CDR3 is TGTGCCAGCAGTTACCTCGGACAGACAACTAATGAAAAACTGTTTTTT.

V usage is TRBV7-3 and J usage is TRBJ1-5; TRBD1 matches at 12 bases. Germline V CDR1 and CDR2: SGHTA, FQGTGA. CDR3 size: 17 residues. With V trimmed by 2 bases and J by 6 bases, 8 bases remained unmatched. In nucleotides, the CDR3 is TGTGCCAGCAGCTTAGGACCGGGACAGGGGGCTGTTCAGCCCCAGCATTTT. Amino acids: CASSLGPGQGAVQPQHF.

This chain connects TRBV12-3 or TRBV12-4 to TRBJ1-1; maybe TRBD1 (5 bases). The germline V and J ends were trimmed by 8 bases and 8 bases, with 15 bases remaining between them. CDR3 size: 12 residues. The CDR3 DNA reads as TGTGCCAGCGCACCGGGGAGGACAGAAGCTTTCTTT. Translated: CASAPGRTEAFF.

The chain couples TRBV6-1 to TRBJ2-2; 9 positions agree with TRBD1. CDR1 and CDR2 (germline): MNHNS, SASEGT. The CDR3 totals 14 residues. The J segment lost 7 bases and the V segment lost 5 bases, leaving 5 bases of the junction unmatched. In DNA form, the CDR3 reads TGTGCCAGCAGTTCACAGGGGGCTAACGGGGAGCTGTTTTTT. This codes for CASSSQGANGELFF.

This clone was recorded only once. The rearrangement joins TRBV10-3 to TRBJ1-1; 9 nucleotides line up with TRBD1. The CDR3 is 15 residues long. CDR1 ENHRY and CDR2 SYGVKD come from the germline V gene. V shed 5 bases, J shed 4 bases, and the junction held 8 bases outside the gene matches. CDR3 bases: TGTGCCATCAGTAAATCACAGGGGGCGACCACTGAAGCTTTCTTT. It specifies CAISKSQGATTEAFF.

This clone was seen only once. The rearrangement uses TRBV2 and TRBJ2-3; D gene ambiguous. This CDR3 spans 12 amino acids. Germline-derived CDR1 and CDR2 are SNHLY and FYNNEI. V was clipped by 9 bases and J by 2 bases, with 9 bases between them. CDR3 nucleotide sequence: TGTGCCAGTTCTGTATTCACAGATACGCAGTATTTT. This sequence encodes CASSVFTDTQYF.

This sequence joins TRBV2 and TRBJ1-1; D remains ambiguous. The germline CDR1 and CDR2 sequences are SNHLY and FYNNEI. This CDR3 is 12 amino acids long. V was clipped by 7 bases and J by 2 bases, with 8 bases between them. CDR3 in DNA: TGTGCCAGCAAGCTGTACAACACTGAAGCTTTCTTT. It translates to CASKLYNTEAFF.

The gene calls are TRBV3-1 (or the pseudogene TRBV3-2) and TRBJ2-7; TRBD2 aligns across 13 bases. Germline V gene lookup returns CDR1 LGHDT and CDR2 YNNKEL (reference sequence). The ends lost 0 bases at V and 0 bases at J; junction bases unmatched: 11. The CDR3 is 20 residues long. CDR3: CASSQEWLGLAGRRSYEQYF. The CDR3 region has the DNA TGTGCCAGCAGCCAAGAGTGGTTGGGACTAGCGGGGCGACGCTCCTACGAGCAGTACTTC.

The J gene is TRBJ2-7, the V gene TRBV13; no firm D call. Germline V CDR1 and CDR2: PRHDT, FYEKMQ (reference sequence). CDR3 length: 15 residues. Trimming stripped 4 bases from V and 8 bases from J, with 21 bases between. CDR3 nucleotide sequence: TGTGCCAGCAGCTCACCCTATGGCGGTGCGATAAAGCAGTACTTC. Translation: CASSSPYGGAIKQYF.

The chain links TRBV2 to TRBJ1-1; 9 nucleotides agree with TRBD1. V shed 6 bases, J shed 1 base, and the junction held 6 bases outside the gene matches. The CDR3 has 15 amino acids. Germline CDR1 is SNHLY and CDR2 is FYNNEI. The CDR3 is CASSRGQGKNTEAFF. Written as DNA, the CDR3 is TGTGCCAGCAGCCGCGGACAGGGGAAGAACACTGAAGCTTTCTTT.

The CDR3 reads CASSLDPGGSIDEQYF. The CDR3 DNA reads TGTGCCAGCAGCTTAGACCCTGGCGGGTCTATCGACGAGCAGTACTTC. The chain uses TRBV7-2 and TRBJ2-7; perhaps TRBD2 as D (5 bases). The V gene's germline CDR1 is SGHTA and CDR2 FQGNSA. The CDR3 totals 16 residues. V was cut by 1 base and J by 5 bases, with 18 bases left in between.

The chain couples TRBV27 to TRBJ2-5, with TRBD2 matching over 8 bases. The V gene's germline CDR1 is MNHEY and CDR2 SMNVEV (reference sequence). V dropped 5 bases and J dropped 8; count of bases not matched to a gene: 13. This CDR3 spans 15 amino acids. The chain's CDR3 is CASSPSGLAEVTQYF. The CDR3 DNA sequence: TGTGCCAGCAGTCCGAGCGGACTAGCCGAGGTAACCCAGTACTTC.

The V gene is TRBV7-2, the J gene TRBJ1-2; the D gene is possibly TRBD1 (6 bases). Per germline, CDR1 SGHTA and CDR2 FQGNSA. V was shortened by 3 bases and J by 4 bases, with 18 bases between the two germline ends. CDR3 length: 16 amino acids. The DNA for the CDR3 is TGTGCCAGCAGCTTGGGCCGTGGGGGCCCCCTCTATGGCTACACCTTC. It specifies CASSLGRGGPLYGYTF. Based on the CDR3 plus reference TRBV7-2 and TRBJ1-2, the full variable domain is GAGVSQSPSNKVTEKGKDVELRCDPISGHTALYWYRQSLGQGLEFLIYFQGNSAPDKSGLPSDRFSAERTGGSVSTLTIQRTQQEDSAVYLCASSLGRGGPLYGYTFGSGTRLTVV.

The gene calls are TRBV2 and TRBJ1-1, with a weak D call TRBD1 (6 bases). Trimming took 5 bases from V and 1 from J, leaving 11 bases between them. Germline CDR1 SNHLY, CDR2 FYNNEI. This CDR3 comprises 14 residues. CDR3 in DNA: TGTGCCAGCAGTATCAGGGGTTGGAACACTGAAGCTTTCTTT. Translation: CASSIRGWNTEAFF.

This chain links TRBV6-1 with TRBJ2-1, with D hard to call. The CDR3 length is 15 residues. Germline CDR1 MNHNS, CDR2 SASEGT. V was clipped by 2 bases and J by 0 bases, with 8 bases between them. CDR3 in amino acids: CASSEQASSYNEQFF. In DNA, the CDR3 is TGTGCCAGCAGTGAACAGGCGAGCTCCTACAATGAGCAGTTCTTC.